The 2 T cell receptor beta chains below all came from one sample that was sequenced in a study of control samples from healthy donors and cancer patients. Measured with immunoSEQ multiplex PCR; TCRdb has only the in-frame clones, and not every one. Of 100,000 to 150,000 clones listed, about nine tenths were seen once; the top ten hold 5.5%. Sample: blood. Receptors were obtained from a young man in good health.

The CDR3 bases are TGTGCCAGCTCACCAGGTTCCGGGGTTTATCAGCCCCAGCATTTT. It codes for CASSPGSGVYQPQHF. The V gene is TRBV18, the J gene TRBJ1-5; D uncertain. V lost 2 bases to trimming and J lost 5 bases, with 13 bases between them. Germline assignment: CDR1 KGHSH and CDR2 LQKENI. This CDR3 is built from 15 residues.

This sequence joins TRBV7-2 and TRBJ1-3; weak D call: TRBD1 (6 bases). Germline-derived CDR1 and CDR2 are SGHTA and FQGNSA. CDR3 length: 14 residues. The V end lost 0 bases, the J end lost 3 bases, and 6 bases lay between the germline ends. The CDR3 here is CASSLAGGGNTIYF. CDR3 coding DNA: TGTGCCAGCAGCTTAGCAGGGGGTGGAAACACCATATATTTT.